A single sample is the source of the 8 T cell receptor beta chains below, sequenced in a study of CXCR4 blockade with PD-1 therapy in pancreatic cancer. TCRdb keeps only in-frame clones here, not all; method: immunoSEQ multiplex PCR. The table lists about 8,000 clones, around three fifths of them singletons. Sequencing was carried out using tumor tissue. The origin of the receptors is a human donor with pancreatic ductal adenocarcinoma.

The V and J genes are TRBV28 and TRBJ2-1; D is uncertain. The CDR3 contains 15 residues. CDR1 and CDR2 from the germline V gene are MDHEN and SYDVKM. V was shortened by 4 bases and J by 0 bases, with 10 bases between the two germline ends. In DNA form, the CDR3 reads TGTGCCAGCAGTTCGTGGCGGAGCTCCTACAATGAGCAGTTCTTC. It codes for CASSSWRSSYNEQFF.

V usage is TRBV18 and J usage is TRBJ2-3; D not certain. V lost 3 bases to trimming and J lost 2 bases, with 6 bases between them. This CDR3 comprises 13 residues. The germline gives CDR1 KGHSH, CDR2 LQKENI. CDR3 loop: CASSPGVTDTQYF. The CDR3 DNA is TGTGCCAGCTCACCTGGGGTCACAGATACGCAGTATTTT.

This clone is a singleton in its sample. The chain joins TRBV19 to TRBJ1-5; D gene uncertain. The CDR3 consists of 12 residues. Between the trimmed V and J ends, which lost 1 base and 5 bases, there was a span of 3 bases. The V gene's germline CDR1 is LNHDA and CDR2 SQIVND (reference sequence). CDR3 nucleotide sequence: TGTGCCAGTAGTATAGGAGATCAGCCCCAGCATTTT. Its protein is CASSIGDQPQHF.

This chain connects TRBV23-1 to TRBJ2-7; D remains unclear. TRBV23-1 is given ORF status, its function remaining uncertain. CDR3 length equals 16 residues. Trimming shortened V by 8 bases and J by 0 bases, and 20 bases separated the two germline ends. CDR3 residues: CASSHPGRSCSYEQYF. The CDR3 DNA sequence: TGCGCCAGCTCCCATCCGGGCCGGAGCTGCTCCTACGAGCAGTACTTC.

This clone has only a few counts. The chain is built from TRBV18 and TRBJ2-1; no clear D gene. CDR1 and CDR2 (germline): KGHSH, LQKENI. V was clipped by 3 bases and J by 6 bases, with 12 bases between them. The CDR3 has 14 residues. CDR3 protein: CASSPPRDTNEQFF. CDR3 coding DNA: TGTGCCAGCTCACCTCCGCGAGACACCAATGAGCAGTTCTTC.

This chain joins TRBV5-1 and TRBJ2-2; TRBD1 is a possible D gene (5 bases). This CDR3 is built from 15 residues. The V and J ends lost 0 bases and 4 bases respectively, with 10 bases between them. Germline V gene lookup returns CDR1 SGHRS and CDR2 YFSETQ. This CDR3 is CASSLGRQGTGELFF. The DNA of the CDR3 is TGCGCCAGCAGCTTGGGCCGCCAGGGCACCGGGGAGCTGTTTTTT.

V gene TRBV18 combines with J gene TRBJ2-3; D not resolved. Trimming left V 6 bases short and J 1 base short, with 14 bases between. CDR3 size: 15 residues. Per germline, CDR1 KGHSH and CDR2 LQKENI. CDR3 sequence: CASSPPVLGTDTQYF. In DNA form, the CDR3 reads TGTGCCAGCTCGCCCCCAGTGCTTGGCACAGATACGCAGTATTTT.

The CDR3 sequence: CASTSMGEGYNEQFF. The CDR3 region has the DNA TGTGCCAGCACCTCCATGGGGGAGGGATACAATGAGCAGTTCTTC. The rearrangement links TRBV6-8 to TRBJ2-1, with 7 bases matching TRBD2. The CDR3 is 15 residues long. Germline-derived CDR1 and CDR2 are MNHGY and SAAAGT. V lost 7 bases, J lost 4 bases, and 10 bases stayed unmatched.